This T cell receptor (beta chain) was recovered during a study of T cell responses to AZD1222 COVID-19 vaccine (dated by TCRdb to about 2021). About the full investigation: Because spike-specific TCR depth and breadth did not differ between the two schedules, AZD1222 recipients who got a second dose at roughly 4 weeks were pooled with those who got a second dose at roughly 12 weeks. TCR sequencing was performed for 230 to 250 trial participants, of whom 200 to 210 were given two doses of AZD1222 and some 25 were given two doses of MenACWY control vaccine. Trial participants were enrolled into age subgroups of 18-55, 56-69 and 70-plus years, which contained around 150, 29 and 61 TCR-sequenced participants, respectively. General findings and caveats noted by the study authors: The vaccine-associated CD4 TCRs covered the entire spike protein, and the dominant responses fell in regions 160-218 and 743-854. The 56-69-year group was small, and its depth increase did not reach significance, likely because of low power. Epitopes outside the regions mutated in the B.1.351 and B.1.1.7 variants were reportedly recognized by nearly half of the unique spike-specific TCRs. Because no day 14 peak-response samples were available, repertoires were characterized only after the peak T cell response. Most participants were white British and females outnumbered males, and the authors suggested that clonal diversity may have been underestimated. After two AZD1222 doses, both the breadth and the depth of spike-specific TCRs were significantly higher than at day 0 and than in MenACWY recipients. Conclusions about previously exposed vaccinees are limited, since just six AZD1222 recipients were seropositive for SARS-CoV-2 at baseline.

The germline V gene specifies SGHRS as CDR1 and YFSETQ as CDR2. From the cysteine through the phenylalanine, the CDR3 covers 12 amino acids. Only the CDR3 region is kept as DNA, spanning 36 bases read in frame from base 1. Trimming removed 3 bases from V and 9 bases from J, leaving 12 bases between the germline ends. Per the publication, the time point label means: baseline before first vaccination. Vaccinee samples were obtained from the UK trials COV001 and COV002, which included a single-blind randomized controlled phase 2/3 trial of AZD1222 (ChAdOx1 nCoV-19) in healthy adults. For TCRbeta chain sequencing, PBMC samples from trial participants were taken at day 0 and at day 28 after the second dose. The CDR3 regions of human TCRbeta chains were analyzed by immunosequencing. In the authors' own workflow: TCRs in the repertoires were compared against a reference library of SARS-CoV-2-specific TCRs that had been generated with the MIRA antigen-specificity platform. Breadth was defined as the fraction of unique TCRs that were SARS-CoV-2-associated, and depth was defined as the fraction of total T cells that were SARS-CoV-2-associated. Using the MIRA data, each spike-specific TCR was assigned both to the spike region to which the TCR was reactive and to a CD4 or CD8 class. Log10-transformed breadth and depth values were compared by one-way ANOVA with Sidak's multiple comparisons tests. Not all clones reach the TCRdb copy of this immuneACCESS table, which keeps in-frame sequences only. Checked studies attribute under half of the gap to unresolved V genes and leave the rest unexplained. That table furnishes V, J and clone size, whereas the DNA furnished D and trimming. The sample table records tens of thousands of clones; about nine tenths of these occur just once. The leading ten clones occupy about 3% of the sample.

In this sample, this clone turned up once. The antigen this receptor binds is unknown. Base qualities are not recorded, but no much larger clone differs from it by a single base. The sequence links TRBV5-1 to TRBJ1-2; TRBD1 is perhaps the D gene, given 5 matching bases. The sequence derives from an adult in good health. Sequences were derived from peripheral blood, sampled on day 0 of AZD1222 vaccination. The CDR3 protein: CASSWDGESYTF. The nucleotides read TGCGCCAGCAGCTGGGACGGCGAAAGCTACACCTTC.